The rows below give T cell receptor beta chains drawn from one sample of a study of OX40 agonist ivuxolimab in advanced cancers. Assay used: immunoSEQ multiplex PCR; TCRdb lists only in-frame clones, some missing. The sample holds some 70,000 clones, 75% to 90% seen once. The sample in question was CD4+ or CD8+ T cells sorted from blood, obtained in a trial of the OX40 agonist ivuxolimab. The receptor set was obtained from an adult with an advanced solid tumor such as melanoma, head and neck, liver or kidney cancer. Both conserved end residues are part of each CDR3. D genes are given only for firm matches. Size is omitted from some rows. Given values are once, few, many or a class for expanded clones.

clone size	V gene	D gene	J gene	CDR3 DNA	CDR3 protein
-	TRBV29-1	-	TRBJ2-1	TGCAGCGCTCCAGGGGATGAGCAGTTCTTC	CSAPGDEQFF
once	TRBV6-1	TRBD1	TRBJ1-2	TGTGCCAGCAGTCGACAGGGCTATGGCTACACCTTC	CASSRQGYGYTF
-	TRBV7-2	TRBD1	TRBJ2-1	TGTGCCAGCAGCTTCGGACAGGGGGCAATTTGGGATGAGCAGTTCTTC	CASSFGQGAIWDEQFF
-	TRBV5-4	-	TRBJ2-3	TGTGCCAGCAGCTCGGGACTTTCCCATGGAGATACGCAGTATTTT	CASSSGLSHGDTQYF
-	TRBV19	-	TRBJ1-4	TGTGCCAGTAGTATTCCCACCCCGCCAAAACTGTTTTTT	CASSIPTPPKLFF
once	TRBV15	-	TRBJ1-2	TGTGCCACCAGCAGAGTGGTTTCAGGAGCCTACACCTTC	CATSRVVSGAYTF
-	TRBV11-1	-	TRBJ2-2	TGTGCCAGCAGCCAACTCCGGGGGCAGATCGGGGAGCTGTTTTTT	CASSQLRGQIGELFF
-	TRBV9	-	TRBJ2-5	TGTGCCAGCAGCCCCAAGACCGACAGAACCCAAGAGACCCAGTACTTC	CASSPKTDRTQETQYF
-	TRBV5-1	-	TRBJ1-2	TGCGCCAGCAGCTTTGAGTTAGCTAACTATGGCTACACCTTC	CASSFELANYGYTF
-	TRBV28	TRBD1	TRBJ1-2	TGTGCCAGCAGTTTGGACTTCACAGGGGATGGCTACACCTTC	CASSLDFTGDGYTF
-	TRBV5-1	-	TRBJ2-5	TGCGCCAGCAGGGTCCAAGAGACCCAGTACTTC	CASRVQETQYF
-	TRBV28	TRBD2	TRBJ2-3	TGTGCCAGCAACCAGGCGGGACTAGCGGGACTTAGCACAGATACGCAGTATTTT	CASNQAGLAGLSTDTQYF
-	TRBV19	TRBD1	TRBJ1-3	TGTGCCAGTAGTATAGATCAGGGGGCCTACTCTGGAAACACCATATATTTT	CASSIDQGAYSGNTIYF
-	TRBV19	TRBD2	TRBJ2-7	TGTGCCAGTAGCCTAGGGACTAGCCCCTACGAGCAGTACTTC	CASSLGTSPYEQYF
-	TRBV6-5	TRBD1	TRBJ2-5	TGTGCCAGCAGTTACTCGGGACAGTGGGAAGAGACCCAGTACTTC	CASSYSGQWEETQYF
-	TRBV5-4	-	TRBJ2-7	TGTGCCAGCAGGAAGTTACAAAGCTACGAGCAGTACTTC	CASRKLQSYEQYF
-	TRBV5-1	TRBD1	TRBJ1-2	TGCGCCAGCAGCGCATCCGGGACAGGGGGCGTATTGGATGGCTACACCTTC	CASSASGTGGVLDGYTF
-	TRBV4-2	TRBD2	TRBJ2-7	TGTGCCAGCAGCCAAGAGGGTCCTAGCGGGGCCTTGGAGCAGTACTTC	CASSQEGPSGALEQYF
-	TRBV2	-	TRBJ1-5	TGTGCCAAAGAGTGGCAGGGATGGGGGAGGGGAGGGATGATGAAGCCCCAGCATTTT	CAKEWQGWGRGGMMKPQHF
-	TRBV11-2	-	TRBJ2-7	TGTGCCAGCAGCCCGGGGGCGGGAGTAAGGTCGATTTCCTACGAGCAGTACTTC	CASSPGAGVRSISYEQYF
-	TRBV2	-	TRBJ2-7	TGTGCCAGCAGCCCGGGACGGACACTCTACGAGCAGTACTTC	CASSPGRTLYEQYF
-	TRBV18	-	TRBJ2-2	TGTGCCAGCTCACGAAGTGAGGGGCCCGGGGAGCTGTTTTTT	CASSRSEGPGELFF